This TCR beta chain was captured by sequencing in a study of blood T cell repertoires in COVID-19. Germline V lookup: CDR1 MNHEY, CDR2 SVGEGT. The length of the CDR3 is 14 residues. Trimming removed 5 bases from V and 3 bases from J; junction bases left unmatched: 5. TCRdb's copy holds only in-frame clones and misses some; the assay was immunoSEQ multiplex PCR. The sample consists of roughly 200,000 clones, just under 90% of them appearing once. This chain connects TRBV6-2 or TRBV6-3 to TRBJ2-7, with 9 bases that match TRBD2. This TCR derives from a man aged 25 to 45 who had recovered from COVID-19. Sequenced sample: PBMCs or T cells enriched from blood (not recorded which). CDR3 DNA sequence: TGTGCCAGCAGTCGTAGCGGGGGTTACTACGAGCAGTACTTC. Amino acid sequence: CASSRSGGYYEQYF.